The clone carrying this T cell receptor beta chain was seen only a few times. What it binds is unknown. The CDR3 totals 14 residues. Trimming took 7 bases from V and 1 from J; bases not matched to a gene: 9. CDR1 is SQVTM and CDR2 is ANQGSEA in the germline V gene. The sample is drawn from a study of post-analysis software for immune sequencing data. Study conclusions and caveats: Compared with controls, patients had more of five or six TRBV segments, including TRBV5-6, TRBV5-1 and TRBV20-1.

Prepared TCR beta cDNA libraries contained unique molecular identifiers. Via MiXCR, TCRdb re-called the PCR reads, giving one row per CDR3 protein. The sample yields hundreds of thousands of distinct CDR3 sequences, about 27% seen once. This chain links TRBV29-1 with TRBJ1-1; 7 bases line up with TRBD1. Sequencing input: blood. The clonotype originates from a girl aged 10 to 17 with multiple sclerosis. This CDR3 reads CSAYRGEGNTEAFF. CDR3 nucleotides: TGCAGCGCTTACAGGGGCGAGGGGAACACTGAAGCTTTCTTT.